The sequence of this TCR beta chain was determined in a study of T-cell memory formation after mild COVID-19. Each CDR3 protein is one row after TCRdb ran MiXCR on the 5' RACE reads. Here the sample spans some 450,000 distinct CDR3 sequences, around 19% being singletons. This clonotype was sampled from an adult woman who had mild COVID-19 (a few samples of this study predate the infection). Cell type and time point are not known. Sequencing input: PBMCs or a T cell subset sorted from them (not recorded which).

The CDR3 protein is CSATGGLDAYEQYF. The CDR3 nucleotides are TGCAGTGCCACGGGAGGACTGGATGCTTACGAGCAGTACTTC. V usage is TRBV20-1 and J usage is TRBJ2-7, with 7 bases matching TRBD2. The length of the CDR3 is 14 residues. From germline, CDR1 is DFQATT and CDR2 SNEGSKA (reference sequence). Losses at the gene ends were 6 bases for V and 4 bases for J; bases not matched to a gene: 12.